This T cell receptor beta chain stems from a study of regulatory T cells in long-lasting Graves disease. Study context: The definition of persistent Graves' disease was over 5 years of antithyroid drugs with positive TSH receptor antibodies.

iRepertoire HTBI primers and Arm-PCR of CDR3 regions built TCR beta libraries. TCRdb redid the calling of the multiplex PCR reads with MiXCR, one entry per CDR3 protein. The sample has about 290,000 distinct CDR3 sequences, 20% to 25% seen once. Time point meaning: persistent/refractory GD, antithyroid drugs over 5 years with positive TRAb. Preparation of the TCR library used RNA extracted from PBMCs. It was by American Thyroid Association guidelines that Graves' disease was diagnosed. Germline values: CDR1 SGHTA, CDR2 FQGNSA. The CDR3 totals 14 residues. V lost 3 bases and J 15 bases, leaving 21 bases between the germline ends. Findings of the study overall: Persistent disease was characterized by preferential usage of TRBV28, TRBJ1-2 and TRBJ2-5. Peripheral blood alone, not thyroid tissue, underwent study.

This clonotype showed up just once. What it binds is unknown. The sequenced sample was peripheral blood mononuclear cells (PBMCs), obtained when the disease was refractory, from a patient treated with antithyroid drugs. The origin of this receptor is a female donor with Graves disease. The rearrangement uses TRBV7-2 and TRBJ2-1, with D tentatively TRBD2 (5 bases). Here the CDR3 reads CASSLRRDYPPRFF. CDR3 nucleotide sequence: TGTGCCAGCAGCTTGAGACGAGACTACCCGCCGCGGTTCTTC.